The following is a TCR beta chain sequence with its context. The antigen remains undetermined. All the patients suffered relapse after autologous stem cell transplantation, and brentuximab vedotin exposure differed. This specimen belongs to a study of PD-1 blockade in classical Hodgkin lymphoma. Points from the study as a whole: There remain no defined causes for the repertoire differences, which possibly reflect disease activity or prior therapy. Patients with a complete response exhibited baseline diversity comparable to newly diagnosed patients.

Trimming removed 7 bases at V and 8 bases at J, with 14 bases between. Germline CDR1 reads MNHNS; CDR2 reads SASEGT. This CDR3 contains 13 residues. Repertoires were generated with immunoSEQ multiplex PCR, while TCRdb's copy carries only in-frame clones and drops some. Of about 11,000 clones in the sample, about three quarters were seen once. Material: peripheral blood mononuclear cells (PBMCs), obtained at baseline. This sequence joins TRBV6-1 and TRBJ1-4, with D possibly being TRBD1 (5 bases). This TCR was recovered from a human donor with classical Hodgkin lymphoma. Here the CDR3 reads CASKRAGSEKLFF. CDR3 nucleotides: TGTGCCAGCAAAAGGGCAGGGTCAGAAAAACTGTTTTTT.